The next 21 T cell receptor beta chains were all read from a single sample in a study of blood T cell repertoires in COVID-19. The protocol was immunoSEQ multiplex PCR, while the TCRdb copy is restricted to in-frame clones and leaves out a portion. Of 250,000 to 300,000 clones listed, approximately 88% were seen once; the top ten hold roughly 2.1%. Input material: peripheral blood. Receptors were obtained from a man aged 45-65 years with acute or convalescent COVID-19.

V and J are TRBV10-3 and TRBJ1-2, with D possibly matching TRBD1 (6 bases). Trimming removed 6 bases at V and 8 bases at J, with 19 bases between. The CDR3 has 14 amino acids. Germline values: CDR1 ENHRY, CDR2 SYGVKD. CDR3 nucleotides: TGTGCCATCAGCGGGCTACAGGGTTTACGGGGCTACACCTTC. Translating it yields CAISGLQGLRGYTF.

V and J are TRBV7-9 and TRBJ1-4, with 7 bases fitting TRBD1. This CDR3 spans 15 amino acids. Germline V CDR1 and CDR2: SEHNR, FQNEAQ (reference sequence). Trimming cost V 4 bases and J 5 bases; bases outside gene matches: 7. The DNA of the CDR3 is TGTGCCAGCAGCTCATTAGGGACAGTAAATGAAAAACTGTTTTTT. Translation: CASSSLGTVNEKLFF.

The chain carries TRBV24-1 and TRBJ2-7; D might be TRBD2 (6 bases). The CDR3 contains 14 residues. Germline V gene sequence: CDR1 KGHDR, CDR2 SFDVKD. CDR3 region: CRRAYNYNIYEQYF. The DNA for the CDR3 is TGTAGGAGGGCCTATAACTACAATATATACGAGCAGTACTTC.

This clone has only one observation. The CDR3 is CASGNRVGYTF. DNA of the CDR3: TGTGCCAGCGGAAACAGGGTCGGCTACACCTTC. This chain joins TRBV12-3 or TRBV12-4 and TRBJ1-2, with D possibly TRBD1 on 6 matching bases. The CDR3 sequence is 11 residues long. Trimming pared 8 bases from V and 8 bases from J, leaving 12 bases between.

The J gene is TRBJ1-1, the V gene TRBV11-3; D unclear. V lost 2 bases to trimming and J lost 2 bases, with 6 bases between them. This CDR3 comprises 13 residues. Germline values: CDR1 SGHNT, CDR2 YENEEA. The CDR3 coding sequence is TGTGCCAGCAGCTTAATGTCTAACACTGAAGCTTTCTTT. As protein: CASSLMSNTEAFF.

The rearrangement uses TRBV18 and TRBJ1-2, with D hard to call. The CDR3 totals 15 residues. Looked up from germline, CDR1 is KGHSH and CDR2 is LQKENI. Trimming cost V 5 bases and J 7 bases, with 20 bases left between them. The CDR3 DNA reads as TGTGCCAGCTCATCCCCCGGCGGAACCCTCGGTGGCTACACCTTC. This encodes CASSSPGGTLGGYTF. Complete variable domain (other parts from reference TRBV18 and TRBJ1-2): NAGVMQNPRHLVRRRGQEARLRCSPMKGHSHVYWYRQLPEEGLKFMVYLQKENIIDESGMPKERFSAEFPKEGPSILRIQQVVRGDSAAYFCASSSPGGTLGGYTFGSGTRLTVV.

The chain recombines TRBV4-2 with TRBJ2-5; a possible D gene is TRBD1 (5 bases). The V gene lost 2 bases and the J gene lost 4 bases, with 17 bases spanning the gap. This CDR3 spans 16 amino acids. Germline loops: CDR1 LGHNA, CDR2 YNFKEQ. The CDR3 nucleotides read TGTGCCAGCAGCCAAATCCTCGGAGAGCAGGGAGAGACCCAGTACTTC. It specifies CASSQILGEQGETQYF.

V and J are TRBV5-6 and TRBJ2-7; possible D gene TRBD2, 6 bases. V was clipped by 5 bases and J by 0 bases, with 15 bases between them. The CDR3 extends over 15 amino acids. Germline V CDR1 and CDR2: SGHDT, YYEEEE. CDR3 region: CASRSTSRSSYEQYF. CDR3 nucleotide sequence: TGTGCCAGCAGGTCCACTAGCCGGAGCTCCTACGAGCAGTACTTC.

V is TRBV25-1 and J is TRBJ1-2; no clear D gene. CDR3 length equals 13 residues. CDR1 and CDR2 (germline): MGHDK, SYGVNS. V lost 5 bases, J lost 2 bases, and 9 bases lay in between. In DNA form, the CDR3 reads TGTGCCAGCAGTTCCCCTGTGAACTATGGCTACACCTTC. Protein: CASSSPVNYGYTF.

This clone was observed a single time. This chain links TRBV3-1 (or the pseudogene TRBV3-2) with TRBJ2-3, with 8 bases identical to TRBD2. Trimming took 5 bases from V and 4 from J; bases not matched to a gene: 11. This CDR3 contains 16 residues. Germline lookup yields CDR1 LGHDT and CDR2 YNNKEL (reference sequence). Here the CDR3 reads CASSSSGGARSDTQYF. CDR3 DNA sequence: TGTGCCAGCAGCTCCTCGGGGGGGGCTAGGTCAGATACGCAGTATTTT.

The chain recombines TRBV19 with TRBJ1-5; no reliable D call. The CDR3 runs to 16 residues. The germline V gene encodes CDR1 LNHDA and CDR2 SQIVND (reference sequence). With 2 bases removed from V and 3 bases from J, the gap between germline ends came to 14 bases. In nucleotides, the CDR3 is TGTGCCAGTAGTATACCCCCCGGGAGAGACAATCAGCCCCAGCATTTT. The encoded protein is CASSIPPGRDNQPQHF.

This chain joins TRBV27 and TRBJ1-5; tentatively, D is TRBD1 (5 bases). The CDR3 runs to 14 residues. Trimming shortened V by 4 bases and J by 1 base, and 8 bases separated the two germline ends. Germline V gene lookup returns CDR1 MNHEY and CDR2 SMNVEV (reference sequence). CDR3 amino acids: CASSSQGSNQPQHF. CDR3 in DNA: TGTGCCAGCAGTTCGCAGGGAAGCAATCAGCCCCAGCATTTT.

This clone was detected only a few times. This chain joins TRBV27 and TRBJ1-2; possibly TRBD1 for D (5 bases). The CDR3 covers 12 residues. Trimming pared 2 bases from V and 10 bases from J, leaving 11 bases between. Germline-derived CDR1 and CDR2 are MNHEY and SMNVEV (reference sequence). The chain's CDR3 is CASSLAGLVYTF. The CDR3 nucleotides read TGTGCCAGCAGTTTAGCAGGGTTGGTCTACACCTTC.

The chain employs TRBV10-3 and TRBJ1-2; D unclear. The CDR3 contains 14 residues. Trimming stripped 1 base from V and 7 bases from J, with 13 bases between. CDR1 ENHRY and CDR2 SYGVKD come from the germline V gene. DNA for the CDR3: TGTGCCATCAGTGAGTTGGAGGCCCTCTCTGGCTACACCTTC. Protein product: CAISELEALSGYTF.

The CDR3 protein is CASRRTGVGEQYF. The CDR3 region has the DNA TGTGCCAGTAGAAGGACAGGGGTTGGCGAGCAGTACTTC. The rearrangement links TRBV19 to TRBJ2-7, with TRBD1 matching over 9 bases. This CDR3 contains 13 residues. Germline CDR1 reads LNHDA; CDR2 reads SQIVND (reference sequence). V trimming: 6 bases; J trimming: 6 bases; junction bases outside the gene matches: 6.

This clone has a single count. The chain couples TRBV7-9 to TRBJ2-5; 7 bases map to TRBD1. J lost 1 base, V lost 6 bases, and 8 bases had no gene match. CDR3 length: 15 amino acids. The germline V gene encodes CDR1 SEHNR and CDR2 FQNEAQ (reference sequence). As DNA, the CDR3 is TGTGCCAGCAGGCCCCGACAGGGCCCCCAAGAGACCCAGTACTTC. Encoded protein: CASRPRQGPQETQYF.

This clone was detected only a few times. This chain joins TRBV6-6 and TRBJ2-7; TRBD1 aligns across 10 bases. There are 15 residues in the CDR3. Trimming at V came to 5 bases and at J to 7 bases, leaving 11 bases not matched to a gene. CDR1 is MNHNY and CDR2 is SVGAGI in the germline V gene (reference sequence). Written as DNA, the CDR3 is TGTGCCAGCAGTCCACCAGGGACAGGGGTGAGGGAGCAGTACTTC. Its translation is CASSPPGTGVREQYF.

This clone appeared once. This chain links TRBV27 with TRBJ2-3, with 8 bases fitting TRBD2. The CDR3 spans 16 residues. Germline V gene lookup returns CDR1 MNHEY and CDR2 SMNVEV (reference sequence). J lost 1 base, V lost 5 bases, and 8 bases had no gene match. CDR3 in amino acids: CASSPGAGGGTDTQYF. The CDR3 DNA is TGTGCCAGCAGTCCGGGGGCGGGGGGTGGCACAGATACGCAGTATTTT.

The chain recombines TRBV7-9 with TRBJ1-4; 8 bases match TRBD1. CDR1 is SEHNR, CDR2 FQNEAQ, per germline (reference sequence). The ends lost 3 bases at V and 5 bases at J; junction bases unmatched: 2. The CDR3 spans 14 residues. CDR3 residues: CASSLGTGNEKLFF. CDR3 in DNA: TGTGCCAGCAGCTTGGGGACAGGAAATGAAAAACTGTTTTTT.

The genes are TRBV2 and TRBJ2-7; D is undetermined. The V gene lost 2 bases and the J gene lost 2 bases, with 7 bases spanning the gap. The germline V gene has CDR1 SNHLY and CDR2 FYNNEI. This CDR3 region has 13 residues. CDR3 coding DNA: TGTGCCAGCAGTGAAACAGCCCCCTACGAGCAGTACTTC. This sequence encodes CASSETAPYEQYF.

The chain joins TRBV7-9 to TRBJ1-2; D is undetermined. This CDR3 has 13 amino acids. Deletions cut 0 bases from V and 8 bases from J, with 10 bases between. The germline V gene has CDR1 SEHNR and CDR2 FQNEAQ (reference sequence). The CDR3 DNA follows: TGTGCCAGCAGCTTAGCCGGTCCCGCGGGCTACACCTTC. It encodes CASSLAGPAGYTF.